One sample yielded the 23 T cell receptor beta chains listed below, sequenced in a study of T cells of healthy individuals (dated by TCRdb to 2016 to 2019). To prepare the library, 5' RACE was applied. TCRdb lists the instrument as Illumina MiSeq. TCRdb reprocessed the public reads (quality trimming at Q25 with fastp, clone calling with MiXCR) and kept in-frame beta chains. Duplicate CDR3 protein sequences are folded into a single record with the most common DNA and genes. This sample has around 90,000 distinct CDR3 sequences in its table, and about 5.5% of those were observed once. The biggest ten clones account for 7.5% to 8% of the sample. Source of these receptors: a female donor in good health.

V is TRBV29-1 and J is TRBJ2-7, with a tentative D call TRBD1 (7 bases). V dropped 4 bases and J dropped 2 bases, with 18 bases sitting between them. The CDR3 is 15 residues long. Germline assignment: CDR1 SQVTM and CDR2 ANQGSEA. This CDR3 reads CSVVMRDSRAYEQYF. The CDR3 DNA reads TGCAGCGTTGTCATGCGGGACAGCCGGGCCTACGAGCAGTACTTC.

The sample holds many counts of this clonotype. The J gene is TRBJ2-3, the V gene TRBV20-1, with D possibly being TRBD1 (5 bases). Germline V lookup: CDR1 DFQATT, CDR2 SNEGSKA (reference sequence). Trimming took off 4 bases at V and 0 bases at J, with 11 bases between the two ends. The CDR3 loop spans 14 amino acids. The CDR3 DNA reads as TGCAGTGCTACCGACAGAACTAGCACAGATACGCAGTATTTT. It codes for CSATDRTSTDTQYF.

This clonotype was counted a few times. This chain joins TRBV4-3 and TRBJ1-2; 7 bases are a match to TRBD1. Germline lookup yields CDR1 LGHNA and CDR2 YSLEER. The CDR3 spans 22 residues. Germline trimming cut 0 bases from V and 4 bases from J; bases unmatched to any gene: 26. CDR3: CASSQEKGARWISRLSSYGYTF. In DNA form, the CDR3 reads TGCGCCAGCAGCCAAGAAAAGGGGGCGCGTTGGATTTCCCGACTATCGAGCTATGGCTACACCTTC.

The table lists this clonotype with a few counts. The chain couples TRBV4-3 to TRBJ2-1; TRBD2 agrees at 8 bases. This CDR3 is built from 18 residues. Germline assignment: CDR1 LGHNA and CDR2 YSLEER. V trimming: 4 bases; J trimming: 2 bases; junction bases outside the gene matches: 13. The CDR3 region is CASSPQSSGFSAYNEQFF. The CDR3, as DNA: TGCGCCAGCAGCCCCCAGTCTAGCGGGTTTTCGGCCTACAATGAGCAGTTCTTC.

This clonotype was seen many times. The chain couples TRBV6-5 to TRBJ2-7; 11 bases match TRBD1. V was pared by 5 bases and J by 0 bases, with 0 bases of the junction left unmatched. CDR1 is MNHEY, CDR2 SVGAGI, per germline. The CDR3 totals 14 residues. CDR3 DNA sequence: TGTGCCAGCAGTGGGACAGGGGGCTCCTACGAGCAGTACTTC. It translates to CASSGTGGSYEQYF.

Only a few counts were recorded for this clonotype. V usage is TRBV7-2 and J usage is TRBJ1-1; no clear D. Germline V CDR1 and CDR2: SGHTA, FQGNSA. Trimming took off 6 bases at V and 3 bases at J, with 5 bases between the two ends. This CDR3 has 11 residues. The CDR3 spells CASRTYTEAFF. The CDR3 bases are TGTGCCAGCAGGACTTACACTGAAGCTTTCTTT.

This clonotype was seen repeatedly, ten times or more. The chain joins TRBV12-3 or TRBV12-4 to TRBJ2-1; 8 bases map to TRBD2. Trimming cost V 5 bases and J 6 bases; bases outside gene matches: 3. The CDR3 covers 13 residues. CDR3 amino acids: CASSRGTSNEQFF. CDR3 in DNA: TGTGCCAGCAGTCGCGGGACTAGCAATGAGCAGTTCTTC.

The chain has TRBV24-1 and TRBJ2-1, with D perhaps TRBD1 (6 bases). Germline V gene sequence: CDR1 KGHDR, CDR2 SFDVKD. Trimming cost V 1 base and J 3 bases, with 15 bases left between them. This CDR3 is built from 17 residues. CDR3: CATSDLSDRINYNEQFF. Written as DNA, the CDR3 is TGTGCCACCAGTGATTTAAGCGACAGGATTAACTACAATGAGCAGTTCTTC.

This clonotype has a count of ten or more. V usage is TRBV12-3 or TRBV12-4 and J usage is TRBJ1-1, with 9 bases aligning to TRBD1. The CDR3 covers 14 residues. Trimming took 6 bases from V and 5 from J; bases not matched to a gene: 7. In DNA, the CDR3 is TGTGCCAGCAGCCAGACTGACAGGGGGACTGAAGCTTTCTTT. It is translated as CASSQTDRGTEAFF.

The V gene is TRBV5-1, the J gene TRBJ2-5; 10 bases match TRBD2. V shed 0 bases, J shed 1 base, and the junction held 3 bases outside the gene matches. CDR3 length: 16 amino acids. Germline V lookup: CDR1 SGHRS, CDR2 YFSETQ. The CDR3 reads CASSLGSSGSQETQYF. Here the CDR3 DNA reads TGCGCCAGCAGCTTGGGGTCTAGCGGGAGCCAAGAGACCCAGTACTTC.

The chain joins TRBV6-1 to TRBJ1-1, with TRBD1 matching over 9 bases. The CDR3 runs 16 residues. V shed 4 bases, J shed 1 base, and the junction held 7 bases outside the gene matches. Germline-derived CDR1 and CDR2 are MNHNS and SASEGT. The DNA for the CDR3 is TGTGCCAGCAGTGCCCACAGGGGGCAAGGGAACACTGAAGCTTTCTTT. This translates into CASSAHRGQGNTEAFF.

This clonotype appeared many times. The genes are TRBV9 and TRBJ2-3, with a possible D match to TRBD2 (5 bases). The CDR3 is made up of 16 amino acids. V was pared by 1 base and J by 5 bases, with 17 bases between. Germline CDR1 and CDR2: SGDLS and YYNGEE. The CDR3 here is CASSVRAGEIGDTQYF. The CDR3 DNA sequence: TGTGCCAGCAGCGTACGGGCGGGTGAGATTGGAGATACGCAGTATTTT. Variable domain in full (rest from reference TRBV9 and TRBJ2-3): DSGVTQTPKHLITATGQRVTLRCSPRSGDLSVYWYQQSLDQGLQFLIQYYNGEERAKGNILERFSAQQFPDLHSELNLSSLELGDSALYFCASSVRAGEIGDTQYFGPGTRLTVL.

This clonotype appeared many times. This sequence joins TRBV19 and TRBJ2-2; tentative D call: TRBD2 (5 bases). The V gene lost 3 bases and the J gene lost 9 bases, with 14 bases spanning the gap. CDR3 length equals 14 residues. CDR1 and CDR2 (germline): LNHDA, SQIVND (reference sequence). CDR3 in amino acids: CASSIDAGRRELFF. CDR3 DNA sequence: TGTGCCAGTAGTATTGACGCGGGTCGAAGGGAGCTGTTTTTT.

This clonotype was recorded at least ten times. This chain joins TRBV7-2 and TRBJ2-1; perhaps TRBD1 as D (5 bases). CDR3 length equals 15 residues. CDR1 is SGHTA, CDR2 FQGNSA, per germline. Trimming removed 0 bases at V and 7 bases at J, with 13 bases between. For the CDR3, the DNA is TGTGCCAGCAGCTTAGCGCTAGGGGCGGTGAATGAGCAGTTCTTC. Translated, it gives CASSLALGAVNEQFF.

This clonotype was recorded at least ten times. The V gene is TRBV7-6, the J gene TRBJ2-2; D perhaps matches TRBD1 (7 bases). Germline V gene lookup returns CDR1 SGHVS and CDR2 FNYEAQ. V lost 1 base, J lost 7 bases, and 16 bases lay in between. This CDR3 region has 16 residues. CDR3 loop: CASSLVSEGAGGELFF. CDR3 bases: TGTGCCAGCAGCTTAGTATCGGAGGGGGCAGGCGGGGAGCTGTTTTTT.

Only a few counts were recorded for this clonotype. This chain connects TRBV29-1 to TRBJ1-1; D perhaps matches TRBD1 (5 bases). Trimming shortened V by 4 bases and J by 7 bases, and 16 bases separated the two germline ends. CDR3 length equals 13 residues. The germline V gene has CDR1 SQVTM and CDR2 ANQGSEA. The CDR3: CSVVKGGAREAFF. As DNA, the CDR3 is TGCAGCGTTGTCAAAGGAGGGGCACGTGAAGCTTTCTTT.

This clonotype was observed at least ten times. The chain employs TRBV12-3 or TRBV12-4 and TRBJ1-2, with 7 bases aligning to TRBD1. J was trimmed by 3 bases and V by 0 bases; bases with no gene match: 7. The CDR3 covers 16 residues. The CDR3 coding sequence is TGTGCCAGCAGTTTAGCTCAAGGGGGCGCGTACTATGGCTACACCTTC. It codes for CASSLAQGGAYYGYTF.

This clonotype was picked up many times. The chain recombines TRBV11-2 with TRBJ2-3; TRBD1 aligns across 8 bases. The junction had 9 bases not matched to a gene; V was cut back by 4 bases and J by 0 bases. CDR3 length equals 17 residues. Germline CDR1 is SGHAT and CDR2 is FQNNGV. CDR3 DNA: TGTGCCAGCAGCTCCATTTCGACAGGGGCTAGCACAGATACGCAGTATTTT. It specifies CASSSISTGASTDTQYF.

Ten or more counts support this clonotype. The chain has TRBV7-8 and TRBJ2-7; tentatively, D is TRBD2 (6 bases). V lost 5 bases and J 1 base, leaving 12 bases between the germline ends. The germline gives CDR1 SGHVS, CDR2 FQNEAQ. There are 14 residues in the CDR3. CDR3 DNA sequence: TGTGCCAGCAGCCGCCCCGGGACTTCCTACGAGCAGTACTTC. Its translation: CASSRPGTSYEQYF.

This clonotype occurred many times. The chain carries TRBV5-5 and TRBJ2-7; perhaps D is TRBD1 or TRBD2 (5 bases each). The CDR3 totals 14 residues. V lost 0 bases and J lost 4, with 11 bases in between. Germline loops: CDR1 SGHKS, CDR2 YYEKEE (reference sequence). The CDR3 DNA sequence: TGTGCCAGCAGCTTGGTGGGGGAGAGGTACGAGCAGTACTTC. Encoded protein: CASSLVGERYEQYF.

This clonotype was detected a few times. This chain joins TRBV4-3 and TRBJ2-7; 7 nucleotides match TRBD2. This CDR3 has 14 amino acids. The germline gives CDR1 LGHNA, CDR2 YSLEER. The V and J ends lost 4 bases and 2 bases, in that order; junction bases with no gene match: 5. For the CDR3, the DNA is TGCGCCAGCAGCCCGGGGGGAAAGACCTACGAGCAGTACTTC. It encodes CASSPGGKTYEQYF.

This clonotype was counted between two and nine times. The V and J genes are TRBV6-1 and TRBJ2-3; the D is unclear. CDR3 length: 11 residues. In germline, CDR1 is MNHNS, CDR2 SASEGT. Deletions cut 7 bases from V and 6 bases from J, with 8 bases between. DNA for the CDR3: TGTGCCAGCAACTTGGGCGATACGCAGTATTTT. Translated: CASNLGDTQYF.

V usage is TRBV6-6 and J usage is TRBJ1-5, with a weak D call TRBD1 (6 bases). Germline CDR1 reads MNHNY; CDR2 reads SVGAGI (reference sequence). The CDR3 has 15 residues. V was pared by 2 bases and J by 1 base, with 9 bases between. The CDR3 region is CASSYTGHSNQPQHF. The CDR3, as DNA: TGTGCCAGCAGTTACACAGGGCACAGCAATCAGCCCCAGCATTTT.